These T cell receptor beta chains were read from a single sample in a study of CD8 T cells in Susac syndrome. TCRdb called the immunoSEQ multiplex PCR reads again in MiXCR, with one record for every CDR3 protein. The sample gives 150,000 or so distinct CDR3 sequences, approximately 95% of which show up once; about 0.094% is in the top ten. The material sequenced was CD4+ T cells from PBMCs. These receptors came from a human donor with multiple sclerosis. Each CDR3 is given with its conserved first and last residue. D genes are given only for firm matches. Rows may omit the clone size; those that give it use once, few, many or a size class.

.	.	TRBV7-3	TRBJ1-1	TGTGCCAGCAGCCTGGGGAGGGACAACACTGAAGCTTTCTTT	CASSLGRDNTEAFF
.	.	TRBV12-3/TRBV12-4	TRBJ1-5	TGTGCCAGCAGCTCTCCCACGGGTGGGGGCAATCAGCCCCAGCATTTT	CASSSPTGGGNQPQHF
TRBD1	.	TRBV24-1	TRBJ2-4	TGTGCCACCTTCTTGCAGGGGGCGAAACCCAAAAACATTCAGTACTTC	CATFLQGAKPKNIQYF
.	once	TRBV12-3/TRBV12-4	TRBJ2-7	TGTGCCAGCAGTTTAGAGCTCGCTCAGGGAATTGACTTC	CASSLELAQGIDF
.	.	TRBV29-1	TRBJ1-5	TGCAGCGTTGGAGGAGGTATCACTCAGCCCCAGCATTTT	CSVGGGITQPQHF
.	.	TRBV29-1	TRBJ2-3	TGCAGTACAGGACTGGCAGAATCTACAGATACGCAGTATTTT	CSTGLAESTDTQYF
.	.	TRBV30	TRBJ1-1	TGTGCCTGGAGTGTCGGCCAGGGACTGGTGAACACTGAAGCTTTCTTT	CAWSVGQGLVNTEAFF
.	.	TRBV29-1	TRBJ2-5	TGCAGCGTTAGCCTAGGAGAGACCCAGTACTTC	CSVSLGETQYF
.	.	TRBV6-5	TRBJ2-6	TGTGCCAGCACCCAGACATACTCTGGGGCCAACGTCCTGACTTTC	CASTQTYSGANVLTF
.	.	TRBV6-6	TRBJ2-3	TGTGCCAGCAGTTCCGTGGGGGGAGATACGCAGTATTTT	CASSSVGGDTQYF
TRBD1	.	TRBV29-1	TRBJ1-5	TGCAGCGTTGGGGACAGGGACCAGCCCCAGCATTTT	CSVGDRDQPQHF
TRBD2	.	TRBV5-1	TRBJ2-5	TGCGCCACCGGAGGAGCAGCGGGAGAAGAGACCCAGTACTTC	CATGGAAGEETQYF
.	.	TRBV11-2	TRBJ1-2	TGTGCCAGCAGCTTCACCGACGAAAGAAGTTCGGGCTACACCTTC	CASSFTDERSSGYTF
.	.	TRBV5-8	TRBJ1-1	TGTGCCAGCAGGTTATATGAAGCTTTCTTT	CASRLYEAFF
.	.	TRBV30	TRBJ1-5	TGTGCCTGGAGTCCGAATAGCAATCAGCCCCAGCATTTT	CAWSPNSNQPQHF
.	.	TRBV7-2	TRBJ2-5	TGTGCCAGCAGCCGAGGAAGCGGAGAGACCCAGTACTTC	CASSRGSGETQYF
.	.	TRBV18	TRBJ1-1	TGTGCCAGCTATGGAGGACCTACTGAAGCTTTCTTT	CASYGGPTEAFF
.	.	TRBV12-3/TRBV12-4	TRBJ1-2	TGTGCCAGCAGCCAAGACGGGAGCTATGGCTACACCTTC	CASSQDGSYGYTF
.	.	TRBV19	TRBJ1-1	TGTGCCAGTAGTATCCCCAGGGGTTCGGGGAACACTGAAGCTTTCTTT	CASSIPRGSGNTEAFF
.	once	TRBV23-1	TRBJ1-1	TGCGGGTCGCGGGTAACTGGAGCTTTCTTT	CGSRVTGAFF
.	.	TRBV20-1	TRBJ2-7	TGCAGTGCTAGAGCCCTGGGGGAGCAGTACTTC	CSARALGEQYF
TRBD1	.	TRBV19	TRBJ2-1	TGTGCCAGTAGTATTGACAGGGGGGCTGGCAATGAGCAGTTCTTC	CASSIDRGAGNEQFF
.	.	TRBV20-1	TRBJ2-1	TGCAGCGAGCGAGGCCGCAATGAGCAGTTCTTC	CSERGRNEQFF
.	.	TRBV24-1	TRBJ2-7	TGTGCCACCAGTGTGAAGACAGGTATACGCGCGCAGTACTTC	CATSVKTGIRAQYF
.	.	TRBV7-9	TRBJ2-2	TGTGCCAGCAGCTTAGGCTCCTCCGGGACTCTGAACACCGGGGAGCTGTTTTTT	CASSLGSSGTLNTGELFF
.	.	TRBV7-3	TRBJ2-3	TGTGCCAGCAGCTTAAACCTGGGTCGAGATACGCAGTATTTT	CASSLNLGRDTQYF
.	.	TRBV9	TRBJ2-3	TGTGCCAGCAGCCGAGGGGGAGGGCATGGCACAGATACGCAGTATTTT	CASSRGGGHGTDTQYF
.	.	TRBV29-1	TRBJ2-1	TGCAGCGCTCGGTTTGATTCTGGGGATGAGCAGTTCTTC	CSARFDSGDEQFF
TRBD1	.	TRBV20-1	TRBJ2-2	TGCAGTGCATGGACAGGGTCTGGCACCGGGGAGCTGTTTTTT	CSAWTGSGTGELFF
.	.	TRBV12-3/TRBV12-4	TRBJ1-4	TGTGCCAGCGCCTTCCAGGTCGGTACAGCTAATGAAAAACTGTTTTTT	CASAFQVGTANEKLFF
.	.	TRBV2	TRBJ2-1	TGTGCCAGCAGACCTCACTCCTCCAACTACAATGAGCAGTTCTTC	CASRPHSSNYNEQFF
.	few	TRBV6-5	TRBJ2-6	TGTGCCAGCAGTTTTTTGGGCTCTGGGGCCAACGTCCTGACTTTC	CASSFLGSGANVLTF
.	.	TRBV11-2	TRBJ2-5	TGTGCCAGCAGCTTAGATCTGGAGACCCAGTACTTC	CASSLDLETQYF
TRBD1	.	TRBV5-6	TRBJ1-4	TGTGCCAGCAGCTTAGGCCGACAGGGCGGCGAAAAACTGTTTTTT	CASSLGRQGGEKLFF
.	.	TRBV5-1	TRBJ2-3	TGCGCCAGCAGCCCCCTTAGAGGGCCCACAGATACGCAGTATTTT	CASSPLRGPTDTQYF
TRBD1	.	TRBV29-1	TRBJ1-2	TGCAGCGCTGGACAGGGTGACTATGGCTACACCTTC	CSAGQGDYGYTF
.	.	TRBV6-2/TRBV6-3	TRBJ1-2	TGTGCCAGCACCCAGACGGGGATCTATGGCTACACCTTC	CASTQTGIYGYTF
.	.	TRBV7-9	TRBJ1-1	TGTGCCAGCAGCTTAGAGGTGGCCCTTCCAGCTTTCTTT	CASSLEVALPAFF
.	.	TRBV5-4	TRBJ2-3	TGTGCCAGCAGCTTGCAACAGGGACCAGATACGCAGTATTTT	CASSLQQGPDTQYF
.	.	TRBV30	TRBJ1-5	TGTGCCTGGAGCCTGGGGGCGGGGGGTCAGCCCCAGCATTTT	CAWSLGAGGQPQHF
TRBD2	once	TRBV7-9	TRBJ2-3	TGTGCCAGCAGCCGGATGAGGAGCGGGGCCACAGATACGCAGTATTTT	CASSRMRSGATDTQYF
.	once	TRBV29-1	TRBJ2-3	TGCAGCGCCAGGACGGGGCAGGGGCGCACAGATACGCAGTATTTT	CSARTGQGRTDTQYF
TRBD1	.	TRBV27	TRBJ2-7	TGTGCCAGCAGGCAACAGGGGGATAGGGAGCAGTACTTC	CASRQQGDREQYF
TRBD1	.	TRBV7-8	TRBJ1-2	TGTGCCAGCAGCTCCAGGACAGGCTTCGGCTACACCTTC	CASSSRTGFGYTF
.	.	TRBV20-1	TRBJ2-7	TGCAGTGCTGGGGGCCTAGCCTTCTACGAGCAGTACTTC	CSAGGLAFYEQYF
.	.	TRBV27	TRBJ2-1	TGTGCCAGCAGTTCCGGACTACTCAATGAGCAGTTCTTC	CASSSGLLNEQFF